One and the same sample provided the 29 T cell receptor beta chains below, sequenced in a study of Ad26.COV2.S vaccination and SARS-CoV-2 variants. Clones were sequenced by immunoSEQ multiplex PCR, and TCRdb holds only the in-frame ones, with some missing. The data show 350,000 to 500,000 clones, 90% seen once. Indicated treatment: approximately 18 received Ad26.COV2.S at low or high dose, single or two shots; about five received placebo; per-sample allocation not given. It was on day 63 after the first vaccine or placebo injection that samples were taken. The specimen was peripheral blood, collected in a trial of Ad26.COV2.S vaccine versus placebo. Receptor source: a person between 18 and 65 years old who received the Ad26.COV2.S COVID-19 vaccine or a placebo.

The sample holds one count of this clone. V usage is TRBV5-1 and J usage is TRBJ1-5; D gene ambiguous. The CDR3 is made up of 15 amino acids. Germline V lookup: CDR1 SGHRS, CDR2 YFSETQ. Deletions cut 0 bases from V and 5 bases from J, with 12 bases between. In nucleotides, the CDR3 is TGCGCCAGCAGCTTGGAAGGGATCGGTGATCAGCCCCAGCATTTT. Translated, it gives CASSLEGIGDQPQHF.

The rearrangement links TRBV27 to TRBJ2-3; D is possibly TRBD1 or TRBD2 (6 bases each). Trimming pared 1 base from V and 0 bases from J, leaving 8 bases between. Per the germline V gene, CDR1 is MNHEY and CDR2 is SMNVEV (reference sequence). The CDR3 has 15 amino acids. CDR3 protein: CASSLWRGSTDTQYF. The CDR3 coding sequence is TGTGCCAGCAGTTTATGGAGGGGGAGCACAGATACGCAGTATTTT.

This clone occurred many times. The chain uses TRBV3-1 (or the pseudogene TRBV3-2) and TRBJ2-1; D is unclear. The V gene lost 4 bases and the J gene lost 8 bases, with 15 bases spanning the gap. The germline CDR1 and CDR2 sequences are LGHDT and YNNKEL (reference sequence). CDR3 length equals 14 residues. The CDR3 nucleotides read TGTGCCAGCAGCCCCATACGGCGGTTAGATGAGCAGTTCTTC. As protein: CASSPIRRLDEQFF.

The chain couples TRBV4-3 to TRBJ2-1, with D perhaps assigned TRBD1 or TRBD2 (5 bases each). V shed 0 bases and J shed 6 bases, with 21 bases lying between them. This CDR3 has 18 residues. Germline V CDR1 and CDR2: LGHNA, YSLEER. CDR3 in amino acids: CASSQDLRDLRRGNEQFF. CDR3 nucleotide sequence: TGCGCCAGCAGCCAAGACCTCCGGGACCTCCGACGGGGCAATGAGCAGTTCTTC.

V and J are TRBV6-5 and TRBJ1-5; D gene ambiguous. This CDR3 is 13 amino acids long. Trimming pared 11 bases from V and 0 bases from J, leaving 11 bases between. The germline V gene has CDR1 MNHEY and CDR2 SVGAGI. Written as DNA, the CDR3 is TGTGCCTCCCGGGCCTATAGCAATCAGCCCCAGCATTTT. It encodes CASRAYSNQPQHF.

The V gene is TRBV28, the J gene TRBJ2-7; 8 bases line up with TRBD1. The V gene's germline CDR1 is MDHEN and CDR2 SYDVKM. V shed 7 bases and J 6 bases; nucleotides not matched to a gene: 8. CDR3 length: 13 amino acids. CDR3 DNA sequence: TGTGCCAGCACCCCAGGGGGCGCGCCCGAGCAGTACTTC. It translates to CASTPGGAPEQYF.

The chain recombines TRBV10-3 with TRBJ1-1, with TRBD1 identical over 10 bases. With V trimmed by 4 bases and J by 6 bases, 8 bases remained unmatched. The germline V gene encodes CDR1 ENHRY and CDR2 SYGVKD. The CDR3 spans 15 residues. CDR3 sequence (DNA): TGTGCCATCAGTGGGAGGGGGACAGGGGCGGCTGAAGCTTTCTTT. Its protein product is CAISGRGTGAAEAFF.

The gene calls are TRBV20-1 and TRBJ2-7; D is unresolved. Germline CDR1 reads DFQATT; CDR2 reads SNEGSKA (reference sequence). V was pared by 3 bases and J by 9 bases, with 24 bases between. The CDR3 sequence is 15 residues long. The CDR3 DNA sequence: TGCAGTGCTAGTTATTTAGAAGGACGTCCTGGATGGCAGTACTTC. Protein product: CSASYLEGRPGWQYF.

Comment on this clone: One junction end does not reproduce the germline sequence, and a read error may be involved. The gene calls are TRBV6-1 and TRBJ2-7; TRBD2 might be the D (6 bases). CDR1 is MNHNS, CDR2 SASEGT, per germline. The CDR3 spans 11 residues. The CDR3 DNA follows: TGTGCCAGCAGTCAAGCGGGCGAGCAGTACTTC. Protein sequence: CASSQAGEQYF.

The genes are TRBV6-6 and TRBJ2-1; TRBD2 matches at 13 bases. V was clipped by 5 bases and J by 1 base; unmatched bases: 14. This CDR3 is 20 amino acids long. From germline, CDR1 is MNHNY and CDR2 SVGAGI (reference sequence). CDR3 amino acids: CASSLPGLAGRGVSYNEQFF. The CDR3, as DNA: TGTGCCAGCAGTCTTCCGGGACTAGCGGGAAGGGGGGTATCCTACAATGAGCAGTTCTTC.

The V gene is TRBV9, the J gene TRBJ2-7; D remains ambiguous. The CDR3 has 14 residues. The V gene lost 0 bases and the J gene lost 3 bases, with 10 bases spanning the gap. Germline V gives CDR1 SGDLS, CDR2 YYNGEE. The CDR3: CASSVDQEIYEQYF. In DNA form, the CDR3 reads TGTGCCAGCAGCGTAGACCAAGAGATCTACGAGCAGTACTTC. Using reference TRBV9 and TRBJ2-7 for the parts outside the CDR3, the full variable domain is DSGVTQTPKHLITATGQRVTLRCSPRSGDLSVYWYQQSLDQGLQFLIQYYNGEERAKGNILERFSAQQFPDLHSELNLSSLELGDSALYFCASSVDQEIYEQYFGPGTRLTVT.

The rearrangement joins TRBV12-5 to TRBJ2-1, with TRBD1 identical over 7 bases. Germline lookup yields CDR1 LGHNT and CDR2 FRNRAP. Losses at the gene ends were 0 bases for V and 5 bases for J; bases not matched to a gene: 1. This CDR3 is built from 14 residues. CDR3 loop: CASGLVGQDNEQFF. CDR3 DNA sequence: TGTGCTAGTGGTTTGGTAGGACAGGACAATGAGCAGTTCTTC. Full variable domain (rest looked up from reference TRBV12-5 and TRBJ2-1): DARVTQTPRHKVTEMGQEVTMRCQPILGHNTVFWYRQTMMQGLELLAYFRNRAPLDDSGMPKDRFSAEMPDATLATLKIQPSEPRDSAVYFCASGLVGQDNEQFFGPGTRLTVL.

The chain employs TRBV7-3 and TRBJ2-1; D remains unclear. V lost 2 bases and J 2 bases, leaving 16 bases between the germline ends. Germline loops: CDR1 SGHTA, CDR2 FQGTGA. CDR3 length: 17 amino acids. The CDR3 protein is CASSLPRSTAPYNEQFF. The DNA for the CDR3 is TGTGCCAGCAGCTTACCCCGGAGCACGGCTCCCTACAATGAGCAGTTCTTC.

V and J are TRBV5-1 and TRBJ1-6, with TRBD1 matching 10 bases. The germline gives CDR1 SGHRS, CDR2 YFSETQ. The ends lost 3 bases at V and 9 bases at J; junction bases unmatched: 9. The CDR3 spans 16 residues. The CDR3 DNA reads TGCGCCAGCAGCTCCCCCGGGACAGGGGACATTTCACCCCTCCACTTT. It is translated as CASSSPGTGDISPLHF.

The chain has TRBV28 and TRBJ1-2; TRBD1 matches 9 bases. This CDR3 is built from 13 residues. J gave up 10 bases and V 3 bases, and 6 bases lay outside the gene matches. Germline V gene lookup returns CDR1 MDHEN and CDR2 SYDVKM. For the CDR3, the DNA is TGTGCCAGCAGTTTGGTGACAGGGGGGACCTACACCTTC. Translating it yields CASSLVTGGTYTF.

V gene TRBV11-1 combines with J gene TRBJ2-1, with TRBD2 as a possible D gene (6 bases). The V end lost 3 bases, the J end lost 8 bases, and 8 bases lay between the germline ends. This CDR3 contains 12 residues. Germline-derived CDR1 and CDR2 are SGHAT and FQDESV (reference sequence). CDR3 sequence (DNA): TGTGCCAGCAGCTTGACTAGAGATGAGCAGTTCTTC. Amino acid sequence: CASSLTRDEQFF.

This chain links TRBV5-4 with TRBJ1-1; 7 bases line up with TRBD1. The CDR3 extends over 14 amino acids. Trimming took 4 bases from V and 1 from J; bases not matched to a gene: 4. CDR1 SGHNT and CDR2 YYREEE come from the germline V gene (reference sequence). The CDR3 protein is CASSPRTGNTEAFF. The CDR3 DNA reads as TGTGCCAGCAGCCCCCGGACAGGGAACACTGAAGCTTTCTTT.

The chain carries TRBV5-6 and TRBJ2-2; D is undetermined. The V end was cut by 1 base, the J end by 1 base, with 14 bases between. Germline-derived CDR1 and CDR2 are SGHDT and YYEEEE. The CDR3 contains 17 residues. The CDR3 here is CASSLLSGRLNTGELFF. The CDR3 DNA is TGTGCCAGCAGCTTGCTGTCAGGCAGACTGAACACCGGGGAGCTGTTTTTT.

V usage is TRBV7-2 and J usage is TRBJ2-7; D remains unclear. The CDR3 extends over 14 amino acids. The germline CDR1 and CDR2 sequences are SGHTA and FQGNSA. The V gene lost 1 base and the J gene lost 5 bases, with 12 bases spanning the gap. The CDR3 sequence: CASSLVMSQHEQYF. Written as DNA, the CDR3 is TGTGCCAGCAGCTTAGTAATGTCCCAGCACGAGCAGTACTTC.

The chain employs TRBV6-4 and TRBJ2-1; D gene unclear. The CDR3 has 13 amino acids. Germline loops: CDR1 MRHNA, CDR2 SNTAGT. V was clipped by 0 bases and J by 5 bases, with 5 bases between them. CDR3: CASSDSEHNEQFF. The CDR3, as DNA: TGTGCCAGCAGTGACTCTGAACACAATGAGCAGTTCTTC.

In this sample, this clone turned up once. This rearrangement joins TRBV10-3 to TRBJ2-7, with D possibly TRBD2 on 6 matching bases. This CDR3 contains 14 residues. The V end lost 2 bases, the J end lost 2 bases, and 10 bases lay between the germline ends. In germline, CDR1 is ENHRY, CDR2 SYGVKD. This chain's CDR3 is CAISEGTGPYEQYF. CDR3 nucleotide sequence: TGTGCCATCAGTGAGGGGACTGGTCCCTACGAGCAGTACTTC.

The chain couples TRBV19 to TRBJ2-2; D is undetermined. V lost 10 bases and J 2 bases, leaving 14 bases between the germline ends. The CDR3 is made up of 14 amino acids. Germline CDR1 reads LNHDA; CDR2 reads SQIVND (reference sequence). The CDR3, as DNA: TGTGCCACCCACAGTACCTCCAACACCGGGGAGCTGTTTTTT. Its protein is CATHSTSNTGELFF.

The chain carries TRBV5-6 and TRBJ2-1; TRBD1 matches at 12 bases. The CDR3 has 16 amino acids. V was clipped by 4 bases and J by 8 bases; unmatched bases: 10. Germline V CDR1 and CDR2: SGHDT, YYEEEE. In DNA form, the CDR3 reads TGTGCCAGCAGCCTTTGGGACAGGGGGCGCGGCGATGAGCAGTTCTTC. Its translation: CASSLWDRGRGDEQFF.

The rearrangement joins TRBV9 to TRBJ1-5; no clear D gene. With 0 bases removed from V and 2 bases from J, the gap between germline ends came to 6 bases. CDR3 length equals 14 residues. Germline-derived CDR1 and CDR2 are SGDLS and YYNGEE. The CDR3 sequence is CASSVDGGNQPQHF. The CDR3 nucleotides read TGTGCCAGCAGCGTAGATGGAGGCAATCAGCCCCAGCATTTT.

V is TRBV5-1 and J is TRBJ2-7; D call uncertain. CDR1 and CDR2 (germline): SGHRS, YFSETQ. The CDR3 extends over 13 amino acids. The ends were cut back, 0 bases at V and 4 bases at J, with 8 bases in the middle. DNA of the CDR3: TGCGCCAGCAGCTTGGCCAGTACATACGAGCAGTACTTC. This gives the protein CASSLASTYEQYF.

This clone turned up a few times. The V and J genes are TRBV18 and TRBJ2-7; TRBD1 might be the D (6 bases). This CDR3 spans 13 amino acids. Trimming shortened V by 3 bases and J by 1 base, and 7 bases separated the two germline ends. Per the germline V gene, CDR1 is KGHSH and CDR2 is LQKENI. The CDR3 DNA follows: TGTGCCAGCTCACCCGGACAGTCCTACGAGCAGTACTTC. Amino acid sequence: CASSPGQSYEQYF.

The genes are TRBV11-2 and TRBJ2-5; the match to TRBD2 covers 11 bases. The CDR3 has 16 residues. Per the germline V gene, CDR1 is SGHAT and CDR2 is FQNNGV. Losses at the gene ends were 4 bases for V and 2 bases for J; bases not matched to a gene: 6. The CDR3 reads CASSSAGLAGQETQYF. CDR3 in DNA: TGTGCCAGCAGCTCAGCTGGACTAGCGGGTCAAGAGACCCAGTACTTC.

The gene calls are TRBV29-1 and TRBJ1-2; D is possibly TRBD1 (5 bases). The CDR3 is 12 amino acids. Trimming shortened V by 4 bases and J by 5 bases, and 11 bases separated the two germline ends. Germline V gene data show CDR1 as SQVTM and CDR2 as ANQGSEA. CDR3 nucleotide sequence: TGCAGCGTTGGCAGCGGGGCATATGGCTACACCTTC. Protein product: CSVGSGAYGYTF.

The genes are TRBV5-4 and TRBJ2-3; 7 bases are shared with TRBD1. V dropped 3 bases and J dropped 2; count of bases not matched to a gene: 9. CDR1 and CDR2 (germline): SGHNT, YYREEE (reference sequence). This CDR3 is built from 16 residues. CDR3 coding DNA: TGTGCCAGCAGCTCTCCGGGACAGACCTACACAGATACGCAGTATTTT. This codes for CASSSPGQTYTDTQYF.